The T cell receptor (beta chain) described here comes from a study of T cells in Graves' hyperthyroidism and ophthalmopathy. There are many counts of this clonotype. Using RNA transcripts as the source, TCR beta CDR3 regions were amplified. Initially, a first-round RT-PCR of the TCR CDR3 employed the HTBI primer set. One entry per CDR3 protein, called by TCRdb with MiXCR from the multiplex PCR reads. The table lists under 350,000 distinct CDR3 sequences, roughly an eighth of them singletons, with about a third in the top ten. The sequence derives from a woman aged 40-49 years with Graves' ophthalmopathy. The sequencing input was blood.

In DNA, the CDR3 is TGTGCCTGGAGACACCCAGACAAGGGATTAGTATACACAGATACGCAGTATTTT. Translating gives CAWRHPDKGLVYTDTQYF. The genes are TRBV30 and TRBJ2-3; D unclear. Germline values: CDR1 GTSNPN, CDR2 SVGIG (reference sequence). The CDR3 has 18 amino acids. Trimming shortened V by 3 bases and J by 2 bases, and 24 bases separated the two germline ends.